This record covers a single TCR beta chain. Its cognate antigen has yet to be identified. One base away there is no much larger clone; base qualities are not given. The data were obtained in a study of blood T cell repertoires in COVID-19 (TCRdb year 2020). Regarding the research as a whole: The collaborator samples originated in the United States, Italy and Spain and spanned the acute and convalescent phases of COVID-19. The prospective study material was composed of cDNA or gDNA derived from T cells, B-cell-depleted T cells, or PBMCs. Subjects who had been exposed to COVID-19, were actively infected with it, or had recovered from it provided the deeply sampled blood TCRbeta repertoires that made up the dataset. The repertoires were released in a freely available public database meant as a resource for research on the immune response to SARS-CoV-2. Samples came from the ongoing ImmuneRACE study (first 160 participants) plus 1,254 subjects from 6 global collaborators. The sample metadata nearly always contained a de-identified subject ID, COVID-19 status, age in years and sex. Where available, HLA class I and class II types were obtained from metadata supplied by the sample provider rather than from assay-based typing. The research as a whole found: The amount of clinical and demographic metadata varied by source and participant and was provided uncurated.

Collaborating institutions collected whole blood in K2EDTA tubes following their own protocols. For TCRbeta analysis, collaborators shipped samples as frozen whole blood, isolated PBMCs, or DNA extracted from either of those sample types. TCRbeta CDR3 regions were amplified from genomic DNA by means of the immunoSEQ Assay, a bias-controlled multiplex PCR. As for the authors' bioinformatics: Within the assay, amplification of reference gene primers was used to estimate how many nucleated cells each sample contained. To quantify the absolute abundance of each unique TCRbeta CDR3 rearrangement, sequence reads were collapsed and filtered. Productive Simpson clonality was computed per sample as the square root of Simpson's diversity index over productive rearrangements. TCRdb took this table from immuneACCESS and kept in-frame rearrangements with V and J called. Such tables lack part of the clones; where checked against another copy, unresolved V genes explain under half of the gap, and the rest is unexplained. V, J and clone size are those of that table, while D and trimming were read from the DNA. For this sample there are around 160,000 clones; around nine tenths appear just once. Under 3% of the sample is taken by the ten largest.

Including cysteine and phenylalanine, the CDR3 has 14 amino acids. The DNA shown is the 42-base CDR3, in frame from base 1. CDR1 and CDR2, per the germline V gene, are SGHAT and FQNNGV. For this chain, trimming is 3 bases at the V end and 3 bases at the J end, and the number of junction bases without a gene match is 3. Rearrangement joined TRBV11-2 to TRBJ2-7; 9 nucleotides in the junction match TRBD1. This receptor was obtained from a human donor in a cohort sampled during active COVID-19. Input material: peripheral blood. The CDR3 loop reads CASSFKDRGYEQYF. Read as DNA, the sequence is TGTGCCAGCAGCTTTAAGGACAGGGGCTACGAGCAGTACTTC.